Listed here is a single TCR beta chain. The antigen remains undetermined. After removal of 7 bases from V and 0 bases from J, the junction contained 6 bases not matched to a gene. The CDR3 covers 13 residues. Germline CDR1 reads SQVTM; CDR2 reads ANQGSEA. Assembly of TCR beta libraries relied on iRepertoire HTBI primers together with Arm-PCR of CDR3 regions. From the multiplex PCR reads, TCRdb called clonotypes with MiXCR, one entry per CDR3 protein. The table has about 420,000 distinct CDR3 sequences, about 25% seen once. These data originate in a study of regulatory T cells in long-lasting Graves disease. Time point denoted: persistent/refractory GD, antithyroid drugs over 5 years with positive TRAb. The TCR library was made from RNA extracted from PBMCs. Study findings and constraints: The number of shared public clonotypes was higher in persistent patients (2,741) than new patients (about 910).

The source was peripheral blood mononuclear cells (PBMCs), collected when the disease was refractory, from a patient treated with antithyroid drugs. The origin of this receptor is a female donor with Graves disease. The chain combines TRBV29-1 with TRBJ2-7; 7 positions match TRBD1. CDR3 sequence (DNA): TGCAGCGGTCGGGACAGCCTCTCCTACGAGCAGTACTTC. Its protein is CSGRDSLSYEQYF.